This T cell receptor beta chain was captured by sequencing in a study of T cell responses to AZD1222 COVID-19 vaccine. Notes on the study in general: The peak T cell response came first, and repertoires were sampled only after it. CD4 TCRs covered the whole spike, strongest at regions 160-218 and 743-854. Only five or six individuals given AZD1222 were seropositive at baseline.

Concerning this clone: What it recognizes is unknown.

The table came from immunoSEQ multiplex PCR; TCRdb's copy has only in-frame clones and leaves some out. Of roughly 80,000 clones listed, about 84% are singletons. Here the sequenced sample was peripheral blood, taken on day 0 of AZD1222 vaccination. The sequence was obtained from an adult in good health.

CDR3 region: CASSPPGQRPYEQYF. In DNA form, the CDR3 reads TGTGCCAGCAGTCCACCGGGACAGCGACCCTACGAGCAGTACTTC. This rearrangement joins TRBV6-5 to TRBJ2-7, with TRBD1 identical over 7 bases. The CDR3 sequence is 15 residues long. V lost 5 bases to trimming and J lost 2 bases; unmatched junction nucleotides: 9. In germline, CDR1 is MNHEY, CDR2 SVGAGI.